This TCR beta chain was sequenced for a study of control samples from healthy donors and cancer patients. The CDR3 is 13 amino acids. The germline V gene encodes CDR1 MNHNS and CDR2 SASEGT. V lost 2 bases and J 4 bases, leaving 8 bases between the germline ends. The method was immunoSEQ multiplex PCR; TCRdb's version includes in-frame clones alone and lacks a portion of them. The table includes about 130,000 clones, 80% to 95% detected once. The origin of this receptor is a man aged 35-49 years in good health. Sequenced sample: blood. The rearrangement uses TRBV6-1 and TRBJ1-1; D remains unclear. CDR3 DNA: TGTGCCAGCAGTGAAAGTAGGGTCACTGAAGCTTTCTTT. Amino acids: CASSESRVTEAFF.